This is a list of T cell receptor beta chains from one sample in a study of neurological immune-mediated disorders. TCRdb redid the calling of the 5' RACE reads with MiXCR, one entry per CDR3 protein. The table has tens of thousands of distinct CDR3 sequences, 10% to 13% seen once; the top ten hold about 1.8%. Sequencing was performed on PBMCs. The source is a man aged 35-49 years in good health. Both conserved end residues are part of each CDR3. The D gene is left open where the match is weak. Size is stated for part of the rows, as once, few or many counts, or as a class when the clone is expanded.

V gene: TRBV6-5; J gene: TRBJ2-4; clone size: many; D gene: TRBD1; CDR3 DNA: TGTGCCAGCAGTCAAAACCCGTCGGGACAGGGGCGAAGCATTCAGTACTTC; CDR3 protein: CASSQNPSGQGRSIQYF
V gene: TRBV20-1; J gene: TRBJ1-3; clone size: many; D gene: NA; CDR3 DNA: TGCAGTGCTCACGGACACCGCTCTGGAAACACCATATATTTT; CDR3 protein: CSAHGHRSGNTIYF
V gene: TRBV11-2; J gene: TRBJ2-3; clone size: many; D gene: TRBD1; CDR3 DNA: TGTGCCAGCAGCTTAATGACAGGGAAAGGTACAGATACGCAGTATTTT; CDR3 protein: CASSLMTGKGTDTQYF
V gene: TRBV9; J gene: TRBJ2-7; clone size: many; D gene: TRBD1; CDR3 DNA: TGTGCCAGCAGCGTAGAAGGGACAGGGGGCAGCGAGCAGTACTTC; CDR3 protein: CASSVEGTGGSEQYF
V gene: TRBV28; J gene: TRBJ2-5; clone size: many; D gene: NA; CDR3 DNA: TGTGCCAGCAGTTTCTCTGGTAGTTCCCAAGAGACCCAGTACTTC; CDR3 protein: CASSFSGSSQETQYF
V gene: TRBV7-6; J gene: TRBJ2-5; clone size: NA; D gene: NA; CDR3 DNA: TGTGCCAGCAGTCGACCCTCGGGGGGCCTCAAGTATGGAGAGACCCAGTACTTC; CDR3 protein: CASSRPSGGLKYGETQYF
V gene: TRBV27; J gene: TRBJ2-2; clone size: few; D gene: NA; CDR3 DNA: TGTGCCAGCAGTTTTAGTGTCGGGGAGCTGTTTTTT; CDR3 protein: CASSFSVGELFF
V gene: TRBV2; J gene: TRBJ2-7; clone size: many; D gene: NA; CDR3 DNA: TGTGCCAGCAGTGAAGCGGCAGGGGAGGTCGAGCAGTACTTC; CDR3 protein: CASSEAAGEVEQYF
V gene: TRBV9; J gene: TRBJ1-1; clone size: many; D gene: NA; CDR3 DNA: TGTGCCAGCAGCGTAGTCGGGACAAAGAACACTGAAGCTTTCTTT; CDR3 protein: CASSVVGTKNTEAFF
V gene: TRBV5-1; J gene: TRBJ2-3; clone size: many; D gene: NA; CDR3 DNA: TGCGCCAGCAGCTTTATGAGCCTAGAGACAGATACGCAGTATTTT; CDR3 protein: CASSFMSLETDTQYF
V gene: TRBV7-2; J gene: TRBJ2-3; clone size: many; D gene: NA; CDR3 DNA: TGTGCCAGCAGCTTAAGGGGGGGCTTCACAGATACGCAGTATTTT; CDR3 protein: CASSLRGGFTDTQYF
V gene: TRBV29-1; J gene: TRBJ2-7; clone size: many; D gene: NA; CDR3 DNA: TGCAGCGTCGTTACCGGCTACGAGCAGTACTTC; CDR3 protein: CSVVTGYEQYF
V gene: TRBV11-2; J gene: TRBJ2-7; clone size: many; D gene: NA; CDR3 DNA: TGTGCCAGCAGCTTAGTAGAGGACGAGCAGTACTTC; CDR3 protein: CASSLVEDEQYF
V gene: TRBV14; J gene: TRBJ2-1; clone size: few; D gene: TRBD2; CDR3 DNA: TGTGCCAGCAGCCAGTCGGGACTAGCCAATGAGCAGTTCTTC; CDR3 protein: CASSQSGLANEQFF
V gene: TRBV14; J gene: TRBJ2-5; clone size: few; D gene: TRBD1; CDR3 DNA: TGTGCCAGCAGCCATCTGGACAGGGAAGAGACCCAGTACTTC; CDR3 protein: CASSHLDREETQYF
V gene: TRBV10-3; J gene: TRBJ1-5; clone size: many; D gene: NA; CDR3 DNA: TGTGCCATCAGTGAGTCGTCAGGATATCAGCCCCAGCATTTT; CDR3 protein: CAISESSGYQPQHF
V gene: TRBV11-2; J gene: TRBJ2-7; clone size: many; D gene: NA; CDR3 DNA: TGTGCCAGCAGCTCGGGACACCCCTACGAGCAGTACTTC; CDR3 protein: CASSSGHPYEQYF
V gene: TRBV29-1; J gene: TRBJ1-2; clone size: NA; D gene: NA; CDR3 DNA: TGCAGCGTTGAAGGGACAGTAGGATTGTCTAACTATGGCTACACCTTC; CDR3 protein: CSVEGTVGLSNYGYTF
V gene: TRBV5-1; J gene: TRBJ1-1; clone size: many; D gene: TRBD1; CDR3 DNA: TGCGCCAGCAGCTTGGGGACAGGAACCAACACTGAAGCTTTCTTT; CDR3 protein: CASSLGTGTNTEAFF
V gene: TRBV10-3; J gene: TRBJ1-1; clone size: many; D gene: TRBD1; CDR3 DNA: TGTGCCATCAGTGAAACAGGGGGCGATGTCGCTGAAGCTTTCTTT; CDR3 protein: CAISETGGDVAEAFF
V gene: TRBV5-1; J gene: TRBJ1-2; clone size: many; D gene: NA; CDR3 DNA: TGCGCCAGCAGCTTGGGGGACGCAGGCGATGAGAACTATGGCTACACCTTC; CDR3 protein: CASSLGDAGDENYGYTF
V gene: TRBV5-1; J gene: TRBJ2-3; clone size: many; D gene: TRBD1; CDR3 DNA: TGCGCCAGCAGCTTGCGGACAGGGAACACAGATACGCAGTATTTT; CDR3 protein: CASSLRTGNTDTQYF
V gene: TRBV20-1; J gene: TRBJ1-1; clone size: many; D gene: NA; CDR3 DNA: TGCAGTGCCATTCCTGATCCTGATACTGAAGCTTTCTTT; CDR3 protein: CSAIPDPDTEAFF
V gene: TRBV27; J gene: TRBJ2-7; clone size: many; D gene: TRBD2; CDR3 DNA: TGTGCCAGCAGTTCCCCCCTAGCGGGGGGCTCCTACGAGCAGTACTTC; CDR3 protein: CASSSPLAGGSYEQYF
V gene: TRBV5-6; J gene: TRBJ1-1; clone size: many; D gene: NA; CDR3 DNA: TGTGCCAGCAGCTTGCCCTTCCTGGGGACTGAAGCTTTCTTT; CDR3 protein: CASSLPFLGTEAFF
V gene: TRBV27; J gene: TRBJ2-1; clone size: many; D gene: TRBD2; CDR3 DNA: TGTGCCAGCAGTTCCTGGAGGGAGGGGAATGAGCAGTTCTTC; CDR3 protein: CASSSWREGNEQFF
V gene: TRBV20-1; J gene: TRBJ2-7; clone size: many; D gene: TRBD2; CDR3 DNA: TGCAGTGCTCAAAGCGGGAGGGAGAGGGGCGAGCAGTACTTC; CDR3 protein: CSAQSGRERGEQYF
V gene: TRBV6-6; J gene: TRBJ2-1; clone size: many; D gene: NA; CDR3 DNA: TGTGCCAGCAGTTATGAGACTAGGTCCTTCAATGAGCAGTTCTTC; CDR3 protein: CASSYETRSFNEQFF
V gene: TRBV5-1; J gene: TRBJ1-2; clone size: many; D gene: NA; CDR3 DNA: TGCGCCAGCAGCCCTGACACGTCCTATGGCTACACCTTC; CDR3 protein: CASSPDTSYGYTF
V gene: TRBV5-5; J gene: TRBJ2-1; clone size: many; D gene: NA; CDR3 DNA: TGTGCCAGCAGCAAAGAAAACAATGAGCAGTTCTTC; CDR3 protein: CASSKENNEQFF
V gene: TRBV12-3/TRBV12-4; J gene: TRBJ2-3; clone size: many; D gene: NA; CDR3 DNA: TGTGCCAGCAGACGACGGGCGGAGCCCGATACGCAGTATTTT; CDR3 protein: CASRRRAEPDTQYF
V gene: TRBV7-6; J gene: TRBJ2-3; clone size: few; D gene: NA; CDR3 DNA: TGTGCCAGCAGCGCCGATCAAAACTATATGGTGTATTTT; CDR3 protein: CASSADQNYMVYF
V gene: TRBV20-1; J gene: TRBJ2-4; clone size: few; D gene: TRBD2; CDR3 DNA: TGCAGTGCTAGAGAAAGGCCAACTAGCGGGAGAGACATTCAGTACTTC; CDR3 protein: CSARERPTSGRDIQYF
V gene: TRBV7-9; J gene: TRBJ1-4; clone size: many; D gene: NA; CDR3 DNA: TGTGCCAGCAGCTTAAAGAGAGCAACTAATGAAAAACTGTTTTTT; CDR3 protein: CASSLKRATNEKLFF
V gene: TRBV7-3; J gene: TRBJ2-3; clone size: many; D gene: NA; CDR3 DNA: TGTGCCAGCAGCTGGGGGCCAGCGGGATTACGGGCAGATACGCAGTATTTT; CDR3 protein: CASSWGPAGLRADTQYF
V gene: TRBV13; J gene: TRBJ1-2; clone size: many; D gene: NA; CDR3 DNA: TGTGCCAGCAGCATCCCAGCTAACTATGGCTACACCTTC; CDR3 protein: CASSIPANYGYTF